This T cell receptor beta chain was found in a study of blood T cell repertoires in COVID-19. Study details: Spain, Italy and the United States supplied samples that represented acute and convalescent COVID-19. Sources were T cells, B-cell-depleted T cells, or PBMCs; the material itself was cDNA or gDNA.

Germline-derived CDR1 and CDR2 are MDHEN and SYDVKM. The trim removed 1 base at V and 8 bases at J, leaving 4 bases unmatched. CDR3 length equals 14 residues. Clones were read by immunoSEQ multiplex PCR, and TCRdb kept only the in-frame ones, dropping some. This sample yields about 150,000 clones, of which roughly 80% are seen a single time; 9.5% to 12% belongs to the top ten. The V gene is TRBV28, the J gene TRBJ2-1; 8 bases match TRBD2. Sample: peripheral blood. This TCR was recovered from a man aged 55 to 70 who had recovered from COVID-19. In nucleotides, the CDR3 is TGTGCCAGCAGTTTATCGGGAGGGAGGGATGAGCAGTTCTTC. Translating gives CASSLSGGRDEQFF.